Listed here are 24 T cell receptor beta chains from one sample, sequenced in a study of cytomegalovirus exposure and HLA in healthy donors. The primer mix had 60 Vbeta and 13 Jbeta primers. Some clones are missing from TCRdb's copy, which holds only in-frame ones; the method was immunoSEQ multiplex PCR. The data show around 210,000 clones, 65% to 85% seen once. The sample comprised PBMCs. Receptors originate from a woman in her thirties in good health and CMV-seronegative.

This clone was found a few times. V is TRBV4-1 and J is TRBJ1-4; TRBD1 matches 9 bases. From germline, CDR1 is MGHRA and CDR2 YSYEKL. CDR3 length: 14 amino acids. Unmatched junction bases numbered 2, after V lost 4 bases and J lost 5 bases. The CDR3 loop reads CASSLGQGNEKLFF. CDR3 in DNA: TGCGCCAGCAGCCTCGGACAGGGGAATGAAAAACTGTTTTTT.

A single count supports this clone. DNA for the CDR3: TGTGCCAGCAGCGCAACAGGTTACACCGGGGAGCTGTTTTTT. It yields the protein CASSATGYTGELFF. The V gene is TRBV9, the J gene TRBJ2-2, with D tentatively TRBD1 (5 bases). Germline CDR1 reads SGDLS; CDR2 reads YYNGEE. The CDR3 length is 14 residues. The V and J ends lost 3 bases and 3 bases respectively, with 9 bases between them.

The chain couples TRBV27 to TRBJ2-1; 9 bases align to TRBD2. Germline V gives CDR1 MNHEY, CDR2 SMNVEV (reference sequence). The CDR3 is 19 amino acids. Germline trimming cut 5 bases from V and 1 base from J; bases unmatched to any gene: 15. CDR3 in amino acids: CASSPRIRLAVDSYNEQFF. DNA for the CDR3: TGTGCCAGCAGTCCACGAATCAGACTAGCGGTCGATTCCTACAATGAGCAGTTCTTC.

The V and J genes are TRBV27 and TRBJ2-1; 13 bases align to TRBD2. CDR3 length: 17 residues. Germline CDR1 and CDR2: MNHEY and SMNVEV (reference sequence). The J segment lost 4 bases and the V segment lost 4 bases, leaving 7 bases of the junction unmatched. The CDR3 loop is CASSSGLAGRYYNEQFF. CDR3 DNA sequence: TGTGCCAGCAGTTCGGGACTAGCGGGGAGGTATTACAATGAGCAGTTCTTC.

The chain combines TRBV9 with TRBJ2-3; 14 positions match TRBD2. Germline CDR1 reads SGDLS; CDR2 reads YYNGEE. The CDR3 contains 17 residues. V dropped 3 bases and J dropped 5; count of bases not matched to a gene: 8. As DNA, the CDR3 is TGTGCCAGCAGCGGGGGGGGACTAGCGGGAGTTAGAGATACGCAGTATTTT. This encodes CASSGGGLAGVRDTQYF.

This rearrangement joins TRBV7-8 to TRBJ2-7, with 7 bases aligning to TRBD1. J was trimmed by 0 bases and V by 5 bases; bases with no gene match: 10. Germline V lookup: CDR1 SGHVS, CDR2 FQNEAQ. This CDR3 spans 16 amino acids. The CDR3 region is CASSHRGPWSSYEQYF. CDR3 nucleotide sequence: TGTGCCAGCAGCCACAGGGGACCCTGGAGCTCCTACGAGCAGTACTTC.

The rearrangement links TRBV4-1 to TRBJ2-7; D is possibly TRBD2 (5 bases). The germline V gene encodes CDR1 MGHRA and CDR2 YSYEKL. This CDR3 has 15 amino acids. V was trimmed by 0 bases and J by 3 bases, leaving 12 bases between them. The CDR3 nucleotides are TGCGCCAGCAGCCAAGATCGGCGAGAGGGCTACGAGCAGTACTTC. Amino acid sequence: CASSQDRREGYEQYF.

The chain is built from TRBV7-2 and TRBJ1-1; the D is unclear. Germline CDR1 and CDR2: SGHTA and FQGNSA. The CDR3 sequence is 12 residues long. V was shortened by 4 bases and J by 7 bases, with 10 bases between the two germline ends. The CDR3 nucleotides read TGTGCCAGCAGCTGGAACAGCGGTGAAGCTTTCTTT. The encoded protein is CASSWNSGEAFF. Combining the CDR3 with reference TRBV7-2 and TRBJ1-1 gives the whole variable domain GAGVSQSPSNKVTEKGKDVELRCDPISGHTALYWYRQSLGQGLEFLIYFQGNSAPDKSGLPSDRFSAERTGGSVSTLTIQRTQQEDSAVYLCASSWNSGEAFFGQGTRLTVV.

The CDR3 sequence: CASSEEGLADVYEQYF. The CDR3 DNA reads as TGTGCCAGCAGTGAAGAGGGACTAGCGGACGTTTACGAGCAGTACTTC. The chain uses TRBV2 and TRBJ2-7; TRBD2 aligns across 11 bases. The CDR3 loop spans 16 amino acids. Per the germline V gene, CDR1 is SNHLY and CDR2 is FYNNEI. After removal of 1 base from V and 4 bases from J, the junction contained 6 bases not matched to a gene.

This chain uses TRBV4-1 with TRBJ2-5; TRBD2 might be the D (5 bases). Germline V gene sequence: CDR1 MGHRA, CDR2 YSYEKL. The ends were cut back, 0 bases at V and 1 base at J, with 15 bases in the middle. This CDR3 region has 17 residues. CDR3 protein: CASSQDYLGVRQETQYF. CDR3 DNA: TGCGCCAGCAGCCAAGATTACCTCGGGGTACGCCAAGAGACCCAGTACTTC.

The chain recombines TRBV19 with TRBJ2-7; 9 nucleotides align to TRBD1. CDR1 is LNHDA, CDR2 SQIVND, per germline (reference sequence). This CDR3 is built from 18 residues. V trimming: 6 bases; J trimming: 1 base; junction bases outside the gene matches: 16. The CDR3 here is CASSPYGRGQGGSYEQYF. CDR3 bases: TGTGCCAGTAGCCCATACGGGCGGGGACAGGGAGGGTCCTACGAGCAGTACTTC.

This chain connects TRBV10-3 to TRBJ2-7; TRBD2 aligns across 11 bases. Germline V gives CDR1 ENHRY, CDR2 SYGVKD. The CDR3 has 13 residues. The V and J ends lost 6 bases and 3 bases, in that order; junction bases with no gene match: 1. The CDR3 protein is CAIRLAGDYEQYF. The CDR3 DNA reads as TGTGCCATCAGACTAGCGGGAGACTACGAGCAGTACTTC.

The chain recombines TRBV18 with TRBJ2-7; TRBD1 matches at 8 bases. Germline CDR1 KGHSH, CDR2 LQKENI. This CDR3 spans 14 amino acids. Losses at the gene ends were 3 bases for V and 5 bases for J; bases not matched to a gene: 6. CDR3 in DNA: TGTGCCAGCTCACCTGGACAGGGAGTGGACGAGCAGTACTTC. This translates into CASSPGQGVDEQYF.

The gene calls are TRBV13 and TRBJ1-2, with a weak D call TRBD1 (6 bases). The CDR3 length is 13 residues. V was pared by 2 bases and J by 6 bases, with 10 bases between. Germline values: CDR1 PRHDT, CDR2 FYEKMQ (reference sequence). CDR3 DNA: TGTGCCAGCAGCTTACCAGGGGAGAATGGCTACACCTTC. This translates into CASSLPGENGYTF.

V gene TRBV10-1 combines with J gene TRBJ2-5; D might be TRBD2 (5 bases). The J call is in doubt because the DNA end fits TRBJ2-7 better. The germline V gene encodes CDR1 WNHNN and CDR2 SYGVQD (reference sequence). The CDR3 has 15 amino acids. CDR3 sequence: CASRDKRSPGYEQYF. CDR3 bases: TGCGCCAGCAGAGATAAGCGGAGTCCGGGCTACGAGCAGTACTTC.

The chain links TRBV19 to TRBJ2-2; 8 bases are a match to TRBD2. J was trimmed by 5 bases and V by 2 bases; bases with no gene match: 7. The germline V gene encodes CDR1 LNHDA and CDR2 SQIVND (reference sequence). The CDR3 contains 16 residues. CDR3 region: CASSIPGLGLTGELFF. The CDR3 DNA reads TGTGCCAGTAGTATACCGGGACTAGGGCTTACCGGGGAGCTGTTTTTT.

The chain couples TRBV11-2 to TRBJ2-3, with D perhaps TRBD1 (6 bases). The CDR3 consists of 14 residues. CDR1 SGHAT and CDR2 FQNNGV come from the germline V gene. V was pared by 5 bases and J by 4 bases, with 13 bases between. CDR3 bases: TGTGCCAGCAGCATAGGGGGAGCAGCAGATACGCAGTATTTT. This gives the protein CASSIGGAADTQYF.

This sequence joins TRBV18 and TRBJ2-1, with 7 positions matching TRBD1. Trimming cost V 4 bases and J 7 bases; bases outside gene matches: 16. CDR3 size: 17 residues. The V gene's germline CDR1 is KGHSH and CDR2 LQKENI. The CDR3 DNA is TGTGCCAGCTCACAATACACCGGGACAGCCTTCGATAATGAGCAGTTCTTC. Translated: CASSQYTGTAFDNEQFF.

The chain employs TRBV2 and TRBJ2-5, with D perhaps matching TRBD2 (5 bases). V lost 8 bases, J lost 7 bases, and 8 bases lay in between. The length of the CDR3 is 10 residues. Germline loops: CDR1 SNHLY, CDR2 FYNNEI. The CDR3 DNA reads TGTGCCAGCCGTCGGGGGACCCAGTACTTC. Protein product: CASRRGTQYF.

The chain combines TRBV30 with TRBJ2-5; 7 bases map to TRBD1. The DNA end is more similar to TRBJ2-7, so the J call may be wrong. Germline-derived CDR1 and CDR2 are GTSNPN and SVGIG (reference sequence). The CDR3 is made up of 14 amino acids. The DNA of the CDR3 is TGTGCCTGGAGTGTGGGACAGCTAGAGGGCGAGCAGTACTTC. Protein sequence: CAWSVGQLEGEQYF.

This clone appeared a few times. The V gene is TRBV19, the J gene TRBJ1-1, with 8 nucleotides matching TRBD1. The CDR3 extends over 15 amino acids. From germline, CDR1 is LNHDA and CDR2 SQIVND (reference sequence). V gave up 3 bases and J gave up 5 bases; unmatched junction bases: 8. The CDR3 loop reads CASSMVAGGSTEAFF. The CDR3 bases are TGTGCCAGTAGTATGGTCGCAGGGGGCTCTACTGAAGCTTTCTTT.

The chain carries TRBV9 and TRBJ2-1; TRBD2 matches at 7 bases. CDR1 and CDR2 (germline): SGDLS, YYNGEE. Trimming cost V 4 bases and J 4 bases; bases outside gene matches: 8. The CDR3 is made up of 15 amino acids. The CDR3 is CASSPPGLGYNEQFF. The DNA of the CDR3 is TGTGCCAGCAGCCCACCCGGACTAGGGTACAATGAGCAGTTCTTC.

The V gene is TRBV6-5, the J gene TRBJ2-7; weak D call: TRBD1 (6 bases). The CDR3 covers 12 residues. V lost 6 bases and J 5 bases, leaving 11 bases between the germline ends. The germline CDR1 and CDR2 sequences are MNHEY and SVGAGI. In nucleotides, the CDR3 is TGTGCCAGCAGGGGACATGAACACGAGCAGTACTTC. It specifies CASRGHEHEQYF.

Of note for this clone: At one boundary the junction diverges from the germline segment, which might be a read error. V and J are TRBV7-7 and TRBJ1-1; D is unclear. The germline V gene encodes CDR1 SSHAT and CDR2 FNYEAQ (reference sequence). The CDR3 has 13 amino acids. CDR3 in DNA: TGTGCTAGCAGCACCGGTATGAACACTGAAGCTTTCTTT. It specifies CASSTGMNTEAFF.